This T cell receptor beta chain was found in a study of CD8+ T cells in alopecia areata. Germline CDR1 and CDR2: MGHRA and YSYEKL. The CDR3 runs 16 residues. After removal of 0 bases from V and 6 bases from J, the junction contained 8 bases not matched to a gene. RNA, once extracted, was reverse transcribed into cDNA for use as the sequencing template. Only in-frame clones appear in the TCRdb table, and some are missing; sequencing was by immunoSEQ multiplex PCR. The sample has around 140,000 clones, 40% to 55% seen once. This clonotype originated in a human donor with alopecia areata. Sample: CD4+ T cells sorted from blood, taken at week 0. The gene calls are TRBV4-1 and TRBJ1-2; TRBD1 agrees at 9 bases. The CDR3 DNA follows: TGCGCCAGCAGCCAAGACGGGGACAGGGAAGCGGATGGCTACACCTTC. Translating gives CASSQDGDREADGYTF.